Listed below are T cell receptor beta chains from one sample, sequenced in a study of identical twins. From the 5' RACE reads, TCRdb called clonotypes with MiXCR, one entry per CDR3 protein. Of some 710,000 distinct CDR3 sequences listed, 6% to 6.5% are singletons. Input material: naive T cells sorted from blood. These receptor sequences come from a man aged 18 to 30 in good health. Each CDR3 is given with its conserved first and last residue. D genes are given only for firm matches. The size entry is marked missing in some rows and otherwise reads once, few, many or a size class.

j_gene: TRBJ2-7
abundance: many
d_gene: .
v_gene: TRBV10-3
len: 13
CDR3nt: TGTGCCATCAGTGAGGCGAATTCCTACGAGCAGTACTTC
CDR3aa: CAISEANSYEQYF

j_gene: TRBJ2-7
abundance: many
d_gene: .
v_gene: TRBV7-2
len: 13
CDR3nt: TGTGCCAGCAGCTTATCACTTACCTACGAGCAGTACTTC
CDR3aa: CASSLSLTYEQYF

j_gene: TRBJ1-5
abundance: many
d_gene: .
v_gene: TRBV15
len: 14
CDR3nt: TGTGCCACCAGCAGAGGTGGGAGCAATCAGCCCCAGCATTTT
CDR3aa: CATSRGGSNQPQHF

j_gene: TRBJ2-1
abundance: few
d_gene: TRBD2
v_gene: TRBV30
len: 15
CDR3nt: TGTGCCTTGGAACGGAGCGGGATAGTTTACAATGAGCAGTTCTTC
CDR3aa: CALERSGIVYNEQFF

j_gene: TRBJ2-7
abundance: many
d_gene: TRBD1
v_gene: TRBV20-1
len: 14
CDR3nt: TGCAGTGCTAGCTCCGGACAGGGGATCTACGAGCAGTACTTC
CDR3aa: CSASSGQGIYEQYF

j_gene: TRBJ1-4
abundance: few
d_gene: TRBD1
v_gene: TRBV20-1
len: 14
CDR3nt: TGCAGTGCCCATAGGGGGCACCGAAATGAAAAACTGTTTTTT
CDR3aa: CSAHRGHRNEKLFF

j_gene: TRBJ2-3
abundance: many
d_gene: TRBD2
v_gene: TRBV29-1
len: 13
CDR3nt: TGCAGCGCGACTAGCGGGAGCACAGATACGCAGTATTTT
CDR3aa: CSATSGSTDTQYF

j_gene: TRBJ1-2
abundance: many
d_gene: .
v_gene: TRBV4-2
len: 13
CDR3nt: TGTGCCAGCAGCCAATTGCAGGGACCCGGCTACACCTTC
CDR3aa: CASSQLQGPGYTF

j_gene: TRBJ2-3
abundance: few
d_gene: TRBD2
v_gene: TRBV20-1
len: 13
CDR3nt: TGCAGTGCTAGGCGGGGGAACACAGATACGCAGTATTTT
CDR3aa: CSARRGNTDTQYF

j_gene: TRBJ2-5
abundance: many
d_gene: TRBD2
v_gene: TRBV20-1
len: 13
CDR3nt: TGCAGTGCTAGAGGTTCGGGGGGAGAGACCCAGTACTTC
CDR3aa: CSARGSGGETQYF

j_gene: TRBJ2-3
abundance: many
d_gene: TRBD1
v_gene: TRBV12-3/TRBV12-4
len: 15
CDR3nt: TGTGCCAGCAGTTTGGACAGGGCGAACACAGATACGCAGTATTTT
CDR3aa: CASSLDRANTDTQYF

j_gene: TRBJ1-2
abundance: many
d_gene: .
v_gene: TRBV27
len: 13
CDR3nt: TGTGCCAGCAGCGTCAGCACCTGGTATGGCTACACCTTC
CDR3aa: CASSVSTWYGYTF

j_gene: TRBJ2-1
abundance: many
d_gene: .
v_gene: TRBV15
len: 16
CDR3nt: TGTGCCACCAGCGGTTACAGGGACCCCTCCTACAATGAGCAGTTCTTC
CDR3aa: CATSGYRDPSYNEQFF

j_gene: TRBJ2-3
abundance: few
d_gene: TRBD1
v_gene: TRBV6-1
len: 15
CDR3nt: TGTGCCAGCCAGGACAGGGTTCGGATGACAGACACGCAGTATTTT
CDR3aa: CASQDRVRMTDTQYF

j_gene: TRBJ2-4
abundance: .
d_gene: .
v_gene: TRBV2
len: 16
CDR3nt: TGTGCCAGCAGTCCGCCTTATACAGGGTCCAAAAACATTCAGTACTTC
CDR3aa: CASSPPYTGSKNIQYF

j_gene: TRBJ2-1
abundance: few
d_gene: .
v_gene: TRBV3-1
len: 15
CDR3nt: TGTGCCAGCAGTCCGCGGGACTGGTGGGAGTCAAGGGTGTTCTTC
CDR3aa: CASSPRDWWESRVFF

j_gene: TRBJ2-3
abundance: few
d_gene: .
v_gene: TRBV3-1
len: 13
CDR3nt: TGTGCCAGCAGCCAAGTACTTTCAGATACGCAGTATTTT
CDR3aa: CASSQVLSDTQYF

j_gene: TRBJ2-4
abundance: few
d_gene: TRBD1
v_gene: TRBV20-1
len: 21
CDR3nt: TGCAGTGCTAGAGATTTAATTACGGGACAGGGAGTTGGGGGAGGCAAAAACATTCAGTACTTC
CDR3aa: CSARDLITGQGVGGGKNIQYF

j_gene: TRBJ1-1
abundance: few
d_gene: .
v_gene: TRBV11-2
len: 16
CDR3nt: TGTGCCAGCAGCTTAGGTTATCGGGCGAATAGTTCTGAAGCTTTCTTT
CDR3aa: CASSLGYRANSSEAFF

j_gene: TRBJ2-5
abundance: .
d_gene: .
v_gene: TRBV7-7
len: 13
CDR3nt: TGTGCCAGCTGCCCGGGGTACCAAGAGACCCAGTACTTC
CDR3aa: CASCPGYQETQYF

j_gene: TRBJ2-1
abundance: many
d_gene: TRBD2
v_gene: TRBV28
len: 15
CDR3nt: TGTGCCAGCAGAGATGGGGGGAGGGCCGGGAATGAGCAGTTCTTC
CDR3aa: CASRDGGRAGNEQFF

j_gene: TRBJ2-1
abundance: many
d_gene: .
v_gene: TRBV4-3
len: 14
CDR3nt: TGCGCCAGCAGCCCAAAGGTGGGACTCGATGAGCAGTTCTTC
CDR3aa: CASSPKVGLDEQFF

j_gene: TRBJ2-7
abundance: few
d_gene: .
v_gene: TRBV29-1
len: 13
CDR3nt: TGCAGCGTGGCACCGAAGGGACGGGGGGAGCAGTACTTC
CDR3aa: CSVAPKGRGEQYF

j_gene: TRBJ2-1
abundance: .
d_gene: TRBD2
v_gene: TRBV7-2
len: 16
CDR3nt: TGTGCCAGCAGCCTTTATACTAGCGGCGCCTACAATGAGCAGTTCTTC
CDR3aa: CASSLYTSGAYNEQFF

j_gene: TRBJ2-3
abundance: many
d_gene: TRBD1
v_gene: TRBV29-1
len: 15
CDR3nt: TGCAGCACAAGACCCGGGACAGGGCCGGCAGATACGCAGTATTTT
CDR3aa: CSTRPGTGPADTQYF

j_gene: TRBJ1-6
abundance: many
d_gene: .
v_gene: TRBV4-3
len: 15
CDR3nt: TGCGCCAGCAGAGTCGCGCGACAGAATAATTCACCCCTCCACTTT
CDR3aa: CASRVARQNNSPLHF

j_gene: TRBJ2-7
abundance: few
d_gene: .
v_gene: TRBV7-2
len: 15
CDR3nt: TGTGCCAGCAGCTTATCTCTAGCGGTCCCGACAGGGCAGTACTTC
CDR3aa: CASSLSLAVPTGQYF

j_gene: TRBJ1-2
abundance: many
d_gene: .
v_gene: TRBV29-1
len: 12
CDR3nt: TGCAGCGTTGATGGGCCGAACTATGGCTACACCTTC
CDR3aa: CSVDGPNYGYTF

j_gene: TRBJ2-1
abundance: few
d_gene: .
v_gene: TRBV20-1
len: 11
CDR3nt: TGCAGTGCGAGAAGAGCAAATGAGCAGTTCTTC
CDR3aa: CSARRANEQFF

j_gene: TRBJ2-7
abundance: many
d_gene: TRBD2
v_gene: TRBV28
len: 13
CDR3nt: TGTGCCAGCATTTCTAGCGGGAGCTACGAGCAGTACTTC
CDR3aa: CASISSGSYEQYF

j_gene: TRBJ2-3
abundance: few
d_gene: TRBD2
v_gene: TRBV15
len: 18
CDR3nt: TGTGCCACCAGCAGAGATGGCCTAGCGGGGGCTAGCACAGATACGCAGTATTTT
CDR3aa: CATSRDGLAGASTDTQYF

j_gene: TRBJ2-7
abundance: .
d_gene: .
v_gene: TRBV10-3
len: 9
CDR3nt: TGTGCCTGTGGGTACGAGCAGTACTTC
CDR3aa: CACGYEQYF

j_gene: TRBJ2-5
abundance: many
d_gene: .
v_gene: TRBV5-5
len: 14
CDR3nt: TGTGCCAGCAGCCACGGACTTGGTGATGAGACCCAGTACTTC
CDR3aa: CASSHGLGDETQYF

j_gene: TRBJ2-1
abundance: .
d_gene: .
v_gene: TRBV7-2
len: 14
CDR3nt: TGTGCCAGCAGCTTACCGCCGTTTGTAGTCGGGCAGTTCTTC
CDR3aa: CASSLPPFVVGQFF

j_gene: TRBJ2-5
abundance: .
d_gene: TRBD2
v_gene: TRBV28
len: 15
CDR3nt: TGTGCCAGCAGTCCCAGCGGGAGGATGCAAGAGACCCAGTACTTC
CDR3aa: CASSPSGRMQETQYF

j_gene: TRBJ2-3
abundance: few
d_gene: TRBD2
v_gene: TRBV27
len: 15
CDR3nt: TGTGCCAGCAGCCGTCGGGAGGCAGCCACAGATACGCAGTATTTT
CDR3aa: CASSRREAATDTQYF

j_gene: TRBJ2-7
abundance: many
d_gene: .
v_gene: TRBV5-1
len: 15
CDR3nt: TGCGCCAGCAGCTTGACGGGGGACACCTCCTACGAGCAGTACTTC
CDR3aa: CASSLTGDTSYEQYF

j_gene: TRBJ2-1
abundance: .
d_gene: TRBD2
v_gene: TRBV5-8
len: 17
CDR3nt: TGTGCCAGCAGCTACCGACTAGCTCAAATAAAATACAATGAGCAGTTCTTC
CDR3aa: CASSYRLAQIKYNEQFF

j_gene: TRBJ2-3
abundance: few
d_gene: .
v_gene: TRBV6-1
len: 14
CDR3nt: TGTGCCAGCACCAGTGGGCGTCGCACAGATACGCAGTATTTT
CDR3aa: CASTSGRRTDTQYF

j_gene: TRBJ2-2
abundance: many
d_gene: TRBD2
v_gene: TRBV7-8
len: 16
CDR3nt: TGTGCCAGCAGCCCTAAACTAGCGGGGCTCACCGGGGAGCTGTTTTTT
CDR3aa: CASSPKLAGLTGELFF

j_gene: TRBJ1-4
abundance: few
d_gene: .
v_gene: TRBV11-2
len: 13
CDR3nt: TGTGCCAGCAGCTCGACGGGCGATGAAAAACTGTTTTTT
CDR3aa: CASSSTGDEKLFF

j_gene: TRBJ2-1
abundance: many
d_gene: .
v_gene: TRBV5-1
len: 11
CDR3nt: TGCGCCAGCTTCTGGGCTAATGAGCAGTTCTTC
CDR3aa: CASFWANEQFF

j_gene: TRBJ2-7
abundance: .
d_gene: .
v_gene: TRBV7-2
len: 13
CDR3nt: TGTGCCAGCAGCTCAGTAATTACCTACGAGCAGTACTTC
CDR3aa: CASSSVITYEQYF